Below are 25 T cell receptor beta chains sequenced from a single sample in a study of blood T cells in healthy people across ages. Together with a sample-barcoded 5' primer, a J-beta primer mix was included in a second PCR lasting 7 to 11 cycles. TCRdb passed the 5' RACE reads through MiXCR, listing each CDR3 protein once. The data show about 1.1 million distinct CDR3 sequences, about two fifths seen once. Specimen: blood. The source is a man between 18 and 35 years old in good health.

The chain carries TRBV10-3 and TRBJ2-7; weak D call: TRBD2 (5 bases). Germline lookup yields CDR1 ENHRY and CDR2 SYGVKD. Trimming pared 0 bases from V and 4 bases from J, leaving 13 bases between. This CDR3 region has 15 residues. This CDR3 reads CAISESLGLTYEQYF. In DNA form, the CDR3 reads TGTGCCATCAGTGAGTCGCTCGGACTTACTTACGAGCAGTACTTC.

The rearrangement links TRBV5-6 to TRBJ2-7; a weak D match, TRBD1 (6 bases). The length of the CDR3 is 17 residues. V was cut by 8 bases and J by 4 bases, with 28 bases left in between. Per the germline V gene, CDR1 is SGHDT and CDR2 is YYEEEE. The CDR3 nucleotides are TGTGCCAGGAAAAATGCCCCTGACAGGCGAGAGCGGTACGAGCAGTACTTC. Its translation is CARKNAPDRRERYEQYF. The variable domain in full, with the rest retrieved from reference TRBV5-6 and TRBJ2-7, is DAGVTQSPTHLIKTRGQQVTLRCSPKSGHDTVSWYQQALGQGPQFIFQYYEEEERQRGNFPDRFSGHQFPNYSSELNVNALLLGDSALYLCARKNAPDRRERYEQYFGPGTRLTVT.

V is TRBV20-1 and J is TRBJ1-5, with D possibly TRBD1 on 6 matching bases. The germline V and J ends were trimmed by 3 bases and 1 base, with 10 bases remaining between them. There are 14 residues in the CDR3. CDR1 and CDR2 from the germline V gene are DFQATT and SNEGSKA (reference sequence). In DNA, the CDR3 is TGCAGTGCTAGTTCCGGGACAAGCAATCAGCCCCAGCATTTT. Translating it yields CSASSGTSNQPQHF.

The rearrangement joins TRBV18 to TRBJ1-4; TRBD1 matches 7 bases. Looked up from germline, CDR1 is KGHSH and CDR2 is LQKENI. The V segment lost 2 bases and the J segment 3 bases; nucleotides outside the gene matches: 9. The CDR3 totals 17 residues. CDR3 nucleotides: TGTGCCAGCTCACCAGCCTTGGACAGGCCATCTAATGAAAAACTGTTTTTT. It yields the protein CASSPALDRPSNEKLFF.

V gene TRBV12-3 or TRBV12-4 combines with J gene TRBJ2-5; TRBD2 matches 8 bases. Unmatched junction bases numbered 8, after V lost 3 bases and J lost 5 bases. This CDR3 is 15 amino acids long. CDR3 nucleotides: TGTGCCAGCAGTTTTGGTTCCGGGGGGGCTGAGACCCAGTACTTC. It codes for CASSFGSGGAETQYF.

Only a few counts were recorded for this clonotype. The rearrangement uses TRBV6-6 and TRBJ1-1; D is unresolved. The ends were cut back, 8 bases at V and 3 bases at J, with 7 bases in the middle. The V gene's germline CDR1 is MNHNY and CDR2 SVGAGI (reference sequence). There are 11 residues in the CDR3. DNA of the CDR3: TGTGCCAGCCAGCTAGACACTGAAGCTTTCTTT. Residues: CASQLDTEAFF.

J is TRBJ1-1 and V is TRBV25-1; 7 bases fit TRBD1. Germline trimming cut 4 bases from V and 7 bases from J; bases unmatched to any gene: 6. Germline V gives CDR1 MGHDK, CDR2 SYGVNS. This CDR3 region has 13 residues. CDR3 residues: CASSGQGVSEAFF. The CDR3, as DNA: TGTGCCAGCAGTGGTCAGGGGGTGAGTGAAGCTTTCTTT.

The genes are TRBV25-1 and TRBJ2-7, with 7 bases matching TRBD1. The CDR3 consists of 11 residues. Germline V CDR1 and CDR2: MGHDK, SYGVNS. CDR3 loop: CATGIGYEQYF. CDR3 coding DNA: TGTGCGACAGGGATAGGCTACGAGCAGTACTTC.

This clonotype has a handful of counts. Germline is not matched at one junction end, which may reflect a read error. The V and J genes are TRBV7-2 and TRBJ1-5; D is uncertain. Germline CDR1 is SGHTA and CDR2 is FQGNSA. The length of the CDR3 is 14 residues. The CDR3 region has the DNA TGTGCCATCAGCTTGTACGGCACCAATCAGCCCCAGCATTTT. Encoded protein: CAISLYGTNQPQHF.

V is TRBV4-1 and J is TRBJ1-5, with 7 bases matching TRBD1. Germline-derived CDR1 and CDR2 are MGHRA and YSYEKL. Losses at the gene ends were 1 base for V and 3 bases for J; bases not matched to a gene: 9. The CDR3 is 17 residues long. The CDR3 DNA is TGCGCCAGCAGCCAAGGCGTTCTGACAGGGTACAATCAGCCCCAGCATTTT. Translation: CASSQGVLTGYNQPQHF.

This clonotype appeared once. The chain links TRBV5-8 to TRBJ2-3, with D hard to call. V lost 2 bases, J lost 3 bases, and 13 bases lay in between. CDR1 and CDR2 (germline): SGHTS, YDEGEE. The CDR3 length is 15 residues. The CDR3 is CASSLPSLGTDTQYF. Here the CDR3 DNA reads TGTGCCAGCAGCTTACCAAGCCTTGGGACAGATACGCAGTATTTT.

The J gene is TRBJ1-2, the V gene TRBV7-9, with D possibly matching TRBD1 (6 bases). CDR1 SEHNR and CDR2 FQNEAQ come from the germline V gene (reference sequence). The CDR3 totals 15 residues. Trimming took 5 bases from V and 8 from J, leaving 21 bases between them. Here the CDR3 DNA reads TGTGCCAGCAGCCGTAACAATGAACAGGGACGAGGCTACACCTTC. Its translation: CASSRNNEQGRGYTF.

This chain connects TRBV5-1 to TRBJ2-3, with D perhaps matching TRBD1 or TRBD2 (5 bases each). This CDR3 is 16 amino acids long. CDR1 and CDR2 from the germline V gene are SGHRS and YFSETQ. The V end lost 3 bases, the J end lost 6 bases, and 20 bases lay between the germline ends. This CDR3 reads CASSYHRDPSRDTQYF. Written as DNA, the CDR3 is TGCGCCAGCAGCTACCATCGGGACCCCTCTCGGGATACGCAGTATTTT.

CDR3: CASGKDSTVGSSSGNTIYF. The CDR3 DNA reads as TGTGCTAGTGGCAAAGACAGCACAGTTGGGAGTAGCTCTGGAAACACCATATATTTT. J is TRBJ1-3 and V is TRBV12-5, with a weak D call TRBD1 (5 bases). The germline gives CDR1 LGHNT, CDR2 FRNRAP. The CDR3 sequence is 19 residues long. V was clipped by 6 bases and J by 0 bases, with 24 bases between them.

This clonotype was detected only a few times. The chain is built from TRBV7-2 and TRBJ1-5; D is perhaps TRBD1 (6 bases). V lost 5 bases, J lost 2 bases, and 13 bases lay in between. CDR1 and CDR2 (germline): SGHTA, FQGNSA. This CDR3 spans 15 amino acids. CDR3 nucleotides: TGTGCCAGCAGCCAACAGGGTACCGGCAATCAGCCCCAGCATTTT. It is translated as CASSQQGTGNQPQHF. Complete variable domain (other parts from reference TRBV7-2 and TRBJ1-5): GAGVSQSPSNKVTEKGKDVELRCDPISGHTALYWYRQSLGQGLEFLIYFQGNSAPDKSGLPSDRFSAERTGGSVSTLTIQRTQQEDSAVYLCASSQQGTGNQPQHFGDGTRLSIL.

This sequence joins TRBV19 and TRBJ2-2; no firm D call. V dropped 6 bases and J dropped 1 base, with 9 bases sitting between them. The CDR3 has 14 residues. Germline CDR1 LNHDA, CDR2 SQIVND (reference sequence). The CDR3 sequence: CASRVNLNTGELFF. CDR3 nucleotide sequence: TGTGCCAGTAGGGTGAATTTGAACACCGGGGAGCTGTTTTTT.

The rearrangement uses TRBV6-6 and TRBJ1-5, with TRBD1 identical over 7 bases. The CDR3 covers 15 residues. Per the germline V gene, CDR1 is MNHNY and CDR2 is SVGAGI (reference sequence). The ends lost 6 bases at V and 7 bases at J; junction bases unmatched: 12. The CDR3 region is CASSDRVVLNQPQHF. CDR3 DNA sequence: TGTGCCAGCAGCGACAGGGTCGTACTTAACCAGCCCCAGCATTTT.

V gene TRBV12-3 or TRBV12-4 combines with J gene TRBJ1-4, with 7 bases fitting TRBD1. Trimming cost V 6 bases and J 4 bases; bases outside gene matches: 5. The CDR3 spans 14 residues. CDR3 residues: CASSAGTVNEKLFF. Written as DNA, the CDR3 is TGTGCCAGCAGCGCCGGGACAGTTAATGAAAAACTGTTTTTT.

V gene TRBV5-6 combines with J gene TRBJ2-3, with D possibly matching TRBD2 (5 bases). The CDR3 contains 16 residues. Trimming pared 0 bases from V and 7 bases from J, leaving 18 bases between. CDR1 and CDR2 from the germline V gene are SGHDT and YYEEEE. The CDR3, as DNA: TGTGCCAGCAGCTTGGTCGGCGGATCCCTCGGGAATACGCAGTATTTT. This codes for CASSLVGGSLGNTQYF.

Comments on this clonotype: This could be a read error, since a much larger clone is one nucleotide away. V is TRBV20-1 and J is TRBJ1-5; TRBD1 matches at 9 bases. The CDR3 extends over 20 amino acids. V trimming: 0 bases; J trimming: 6 bases; junction bases outside the gene matches: 21. Looked up from germline, CDR1 is DFQATT and CDR2 is SNEGSKA (reference sequence). CDR3 bases: TGCAGTGCTAGAGATATCAAAACAGGGGGCATCGTGTTAAACAGTCAGCCCCAGCATTTT. Its translation is CSARDIKTGGIVLNSQPQHF.

For this clonotype: This may stem from a read error, because a much larger clone lies one nucleotide away. The rearrangement joins TRBV6-6 to TRBJ1-6; unclear D gene. The ends were cut back, 4 bases at V and 10 bases at J, with 8 bases in the middle. Germline values: CDR1 MNHNY, CDR2 SVGAGI (reference sequence). The CDR3 is made up of 12 amino acids. CDR3 residues: CASSFRYSPLHF. In DNA form, the CDR3 reads TGTGCCAGCAGTTTTAGGTACTCACCCCTCCACTTT.

In DNA, the CDR3 is TGCAGTGCTAGAGAGGACTACGGGGGTGGCTACACCTTC. Its protein is CSAREDYGGGYTF. The chain employs TRBV20-1 and TRBJ1-2; possible D gene TRBD1, 5 bases. The CDR3 has 13 amino acids. The V and J ends lost 0 bases and 7 bases respectively, with 12 bases between them. The germline V gene has CDR1 DFQATT and CDR2 SNEGSKA (reference sequence).

The chain employs TRBV12-3 or TRBV12-4 and TRBJ2-5; 13 positions agree with TRBD2. V was pared by 3 bases and J by 11 bases, with 9 bases of the junction left unmatched. The CDR3 totals 15 residues. CDR3 DNA: TGTGCCAGCAGTTTCTCGACTAGCGGGGGGAATGAGCAGTACTTC. It is translated as CASSFSTSGGNEQYF.

The V gene is TRBV2, the J gene TRBJ2-1; TRBD1 agrees at 10 bases. The V segment lost 6 bases and the J segment 0 bases; nucleotides outside the gene matches: 5. CDR1 and CDR2 (germline): SNHLY, FYNNEI. The CDR3 length is 16 residues. The CDR3 spells CASRLDRGSSYNEQFF. The CDR3 region has the DNA TGTGCCAGCAGATTGGACAGGGGGAGCTCCTACAATGAGCAGTTCTTC.

This clonotype was counted between two and nine times. The genes are TRBV11-2 and TRBJ2-3, with D hard to call. CDR1 and CDR2 (germline): SGHAT, FQNNGV. Trimming took off 5 bases at V and 3 bases at J, with 9 bases between the two ends. The CDR3 length is 13 residues. The CDR3, as DNA: TGTGCCAGCAGCGCTTACTGGACAGATACGCAGTATTTT. Translated, it gives CASSAYWTDTQYF.